This is a list of T cell receptor beta chains from one sample in a study of blood T cell repertoires in COVID-19. Libraries were prepared by immunoSEQ multiplex PCR; TCRdb keeps only in-frame clonotypes and omits some of them. The sample yields tens of thousands of clones, 82% seen once. The specimen sequenced was peripheral blood. The receptors originated from an elderly woman with acute or convalescent COVID-19. Both conserved end residues are part of each CDR3. A D gene is named only where the DNA matches it firmly. Clone size is not always given. Where it is, it says once, few, many or a class for expanded clones.

size: .; D: .; J: TRBJ2-7; V: TRBV5-5; CDR3: CASSSRDIAYEQYF; DNA: TGTGCCAGCAGTAGCCGGGACATCGCTTACGAGCAGTACTTC
size: .; D: TRBD2; J: TRBJ2-7; V: TRBV5-1; CDR3: CASSLVGGSAHEQYF; DNA: TGCGCCAGCAGCTTGGTGGGCGGGAGCGCCCACGAGCAGTACTTC
size: .; D: TRBD1; J: TRBJ1-2; V: TRBV7-9; CDR3: CASSDRTGTWYGYTF; DNA: TGTGCCAGCAGCGACAGGACAGGGACTTGGTATGGCTACACCTTC
size: .; D: TRBD2; J: TRBJ2-5; V: TRBV19; CDR3: CASKPGTSGSLETQYF; DNA: TGTGCCAGTAAGCCCGGGACTAGCGGGTCTTTAGAGACCCAGTACTTC
size: .; D: .; J: TRBJ2-7; V: TRBV18; CDR3: CASSPSLAVDEQYF; DNA: TGTGCCAGCTCCCCTTCATTGGCAGTTGACGAGCAGTACTTC
size: .; D: .; J: TRBJ1-1; V: TRBV5-4; CDR3: CASSVQVSNTEAFF; DNA: TGTGCCAGCAGCGTACAGGTTTCCAACACTGAAGCTTTCTTT
size: .; D: TRBD1; J: TRBJ2-2; V: TRBV9; CDR3: CASSVAGTGGGGELFF; DNA: TGTGCCAGCAGCGTAGCCGGGACAGGGGGGGGCGGGGAGCTGTTTTTT
size: .; D: .; J: TRBJ2-2; V: TRBV19; CDR3: CASSIQGTGTGELFF; DNA: TGTGCCAGTAGTATACAAGGGACTGGCACGGGGGAGCTGTTTTTT
size: .; D: .; J: TRBJ2-1; V: TRBV5-4; CDR3: CASSLGETLYNEQFF; DNA: TGTGCCAGCAGCTTAGGAGAAACCCTATACAATGAGCAGTTCTTC
size: .; D: TRBD1; J: TRBJ1-1; V: TRBV6-5; CDR3: CASSPGTAITKAFF; DNA: TGTGCCAGCAGTCCCGGGACAGCAATAACCAAAGCTTTCTTT
size: .; D: .; J: TRBJ1-1; V: TRBV7-9; CDR3: CASSSQTGVAEAFF; DNA: TGTGCCAGCAGCTCCCAGACAGGTGTAGCCGAAGCTTTCTTT
size: .; D: .; J: TRBJ1-4; V: TRBV11-2; CDR3: CASSLTGSNEKLFF; DNA: TGTGCCAGCAGCTTAACAGGGTCCAATGAAAAACTGTTTTTT
size: .; D: .; J: TRBJ1-5; V: TRBV4-1; CDR3: CASSQVPDRFHQPQHF; DNA: TGCGCCAGCAGCCAAGTTCCGGACAGATTTCACCAGCCCCAGCATTTT
size: .; D: .; J: TRBJ2-3; V: TRBV9; CDR3: CASSPRDWKSVADTQYF; DNA: TGTGCCAGCAGCCCCCGGGACTGGAAGTCCGTCGCAGATACGCAGTATTTT
size: .; D: TRBD2; J: TRBJ2-1; V: TRBV5-1; CDR3: CASSLAGGANEQFF; DNA: TGCGCCAGCAGCTTAGCGGGAGGAGCTAATGAGCAGTTCTTC
size: .; D: .; J: TRBJ2-7; V: TRBV11-2; CDR3: CASSTALGQNSYEQYF; DNA: TGTGCCAGCAGCACTGCACTTGGACAGAACTCCTACGAGCAGTACTTC
size: .; D: .; J: TRBJ2-3; V: TRBV5-1; CDR3: CASSQRDFFPDTQYF; DNA: TGCGCCAGCAGCCAAAGGGACTTCTTTCCCGATACGCAGTATTTT
size: .; D: .; J: TRBJ2-6; V: TRBV10-3; CDR3: CAISGITGTGANVLTF; DNA: TGTGCCATCAGTGGGATTACAGGGACTGGGGCCAACGTCCTGACTTTC
size: .; D: .; J: TRBJ2-5; V: TRBV6-5; CDR3: CASSYRGSPQETQYF; DNA: TGTGCCAGCAGTTACCGGGGTTCCCCCCAAGAGACCCAGTACTTC
size: .; D: .; J: TRBJ2-7; V: TRBV7-9; CDR3: CASSDRGGIDSYEQYF; DNA: TGTGCCAGCAGCGACAGGGGAGGGATCGACTCCTACGAGCAGTACTTC
size: .; D: TRBD2; J: TRBJ2-7; V: TRBV5-1; CDR3: CASSSGLAGDIGEQYF; DNA: TGCGCCAGCAGCTCGGGACTAGCGGGAGATATTGGCGAGCAGTACTTC
size: .; D: TRBD1; J: TRBJ2-6; V: TRBV10-3; CDR3: CAIKGGQGPSGANVLTF; DNA: TGTGCCATAAAGGGGGGACAGGGCCCTTCTGGGGCCAACGTCCTGACTTTC
size: .; D: .; J: TRBJ1-1; V: TRBV15; CDR3: CATSREGGATEAFF; DNA: TGTGCCACCAGCAGAGAGGGAGGGGCGACTGAAGCTTTCTTT
size: .; D: .; J: TRBJ1-1; V: TRBV7-2; CDR3: CASSLLGSLGNTEAFF; DNA: TGTGCCAGCAGCCTCCTAGGCTCTCTCGGGAACACTGAAGCTTTCTTT
size: .; D: .; J: TRBJ1-2; V: TRBV5-1; CDR3: CASSLPSPGGYTF; DNA: TGCGCCAGCAGCCTACCTTCTCCGGGGGGCTACACCTTC
size: .; D: .; J: TRBJ2-7; V: TRBV18; CDR3: CASSPGRGLHEQYF; DNA: TGTGCCAGCTCACCAGGAAGGGGCCTCCACGAGCAGTACTTC
size: few; D: .; J: TRBJ2-7; V: TRBV5-8; CDR3: CASSQVVEQYF; DNA: TGTGCCAGCTCTCAGGTGGTCGAGCAGTACTTC
size: once; D: TRBD2; J: TRBJ2-7; V: TRBV7-3; CDR3: CASSLIAGGRTYEQYF; DNA: TGTGCCAGCAGCTTAATAGCGGGAGGGCGCACGTACGAGCAGTACTTC
size: .; D: TRBD2; J: TRBJ2-2; V: TRBV9; CDR3: CASSLGLAGVTGELFF; DNA: TGTGCCAGCAGCTTAGGACTAGCGGGAGTCACCGGGGAGCTGTTTTTT
size: .; D: TRBD2; J: TRBJ2-5; V: TRBV3-1/TRBV3-2; CDR3: CASSQDWRGQETQYF; DNA: TGTGCCAGCAGCCAAGACTGGCGGGGGCAAGAGACCCAGTACTTC
size: .; D: .; J: TRBJ1-5; V: TRBV6-5; CDR3: CASASGGQPQHF; DNA: TGTGCCAGCGCCTCCGGAGGGCAGCCCCAGCATTTT
size: .; D: TRBD1; J: TRBJ1-2; V: TRBV5-6; CDR3: CASSRRTGAAAF; DNA: TGTGCCAGCAGCAGACGGACAGGGGCGGCTGCATTC
size: .; D: .; J: TRBJ2-3; V: TRBV15; CDR3: CATSRRRQLPDTQYF; DNA: TGTGCCACCAGCAGACGCCGACAGCTCCCAGATACGCAGTATTTT
size: .; D: .; J: TRBJ1-2; V: TRBV10-3; CDR3: CAISESTRDGYTF; DNA: TGTGCCATCAGTGAGTCGACTCGGGATGGCTACACCTTC
size: .; D: TRBD1; J: TRBJ2-1; V: TRBV9; CDR3: CASSDPRAGGDEQFF; DNA: TGTGCCAGCAGCGACCCCCGTGCAGGGGGCGATGAGCAGTTCTTC
size: .; D: TRBD1; J: TRBJ2-3; V: TRBV9; CDR3: CASSGGQGLDTQYF; DNA: TGTGCCAGCAGCGGGGGACAGGGGTTGGATACGCAGTATTTT
size: .; D: .; J: TRBJ2-2; V: TRBV6-5; CDR3: CASSYLIAGELFF; DNA: TGTGCCAGCAGTTACTTAATAGCCGGGGAGCTGTTTTTT
size: .; D: .; J: TRBJ1-1; V: TRBV20-1; CDR3: CSASLGTILISEAFF; DNA: TGCAGTGCTAGTCTCGGGACAATTTTAATTTCTGAAGCTTTCTTT
size: .; D: TRBD1; J: TRBJ2-7; V: TRBV4-1; CDR3: CASSLGTGAYEQYF; DNA: TGCGCCAGCAGCCTTGGGACAGGAGCCTACGAGCAGTACTTC
size: once; D: .; J: TRBJ2-7; V: TRBV9; CDR3: CASSDGQGATSGRTEQYF; DNA: TGTGCCAGCAGCGACGGACAGGGGGCAACTAGCGGGAGGACCGAGCAGTACTTC
size: .; D: TRBD1; J: TRBJ1-5; V: TRBV6-2/TRBV6-3; CDR3: CASSYFPGQGRSQPQHF; DNA: TGTGCCAGCAGTTACTTCCCGGGACAGGGAAGGAGTCAGCCCCAGCATTTT
size: .; D: .; J: TRBJ1-5; V: TRBV24-1; CDR3: CATSDGGLGGNQPQHF; DNA: TGTGCCACCAGTGACGGAGGGTTGGGGGGCAATCAGCCCCAGCATTTT
size: .; D: TRBD1; J: TRBJ1-3; V: TRBV12-3/TRBV12-4; CDR3: CATGTGPNTIYF; DNA: TGTGCCACCGGGACAGGGCCGAACACCATATATTTT
size: .; D: TRBD1; J: TRBJ2-7; V: TRBV9; CDR3: CASSLETGAPYEQYF; DNA: TGTGCCAGCAGCCTAGAAACAGGGGCGCCCTACGAGCAGTACTTC
size: .; D: .; J: TRBJ2-6; V: TRBV4-1; CDR3: CASSQGPGKDSGANVLTF; DNA: TGCGCCAGCAGCCAAGGGCCAGGAAAGGACTCTGGGGCCAACGTCCTGACTTTC
size: .; D: TRBD1; J: TRBJ1-1; V: TRBV28; CDR3: CASSPYRGMNTEAFF; DNA: TGTGCCAGCAGTCCTTACAGGGGAATGAACACTGAAGCTTTCTTT